One sample yielded the 23 T cell receptor beta chains listed below, sequenced in a study of T cells in Graves' hyperthyroidism and ophthalmopathy. Researchers took RNA transcripts and amplified the TCR beta CDR3 regions from them. Using the HTBI primer set, a first-round RT-PCR was run on the TCR CDR3. Each CDR3 protein is one row after TCRdb ran MiXCR on the multiplex PCR reads. Here the sample spans about 590,000 distinct CDR3 sequences, approximately 15% being singletons. Sequenced sample: blood. All receptors derive from a woman under 40 with Graves' hyperthyroidism.

Ten or more counts support this clonotype. The chain uses TRBV20-1 and TRBJ2-5, with D maybe TRBD2 (5 bases). Trimming took 6 bases from V and 5 from J, leaving 16 bases between them. This CDR3 is 13 amino acids long. Looked up from germline, CDR1 is DFQATT and CDR2 is SNEGSKA (reference sequence). The CDR3, as DNA: TGCAGTGCCCCCGCCCACTCGGGGGAGACCCAGTACTTC. Its protein product is CSAPAHSGETQYF.

This clonotype showed up just a few times. This may be a read error: a much more frequent sequence differs by one nucleotide. The chain employs TRBV3-1 and TRBJ2-1; tentative D call: TRBD2 (7 bases). This CDR3 is built from 16 residues. The V end lost 0 bases, the J end lost 5 bases, and 14 bases lay between the germline ends. Germline CDR1 and CDR2: LGHDT and YNNKEL (reference sequence). CDR3 DNA: TGTGCCAGCAGCCAAGATCGGGGGGCGTCCAACAATGAGCAGTTCTTC. It encodes CASSQDRGASNNEQFF.

Only a few counts were recorded for this clonotype. The chain uses TRBV19 and TRBJ1-5, with 7 bases that match TRBD1. This CDR3 has 15 residues. Germline V CDR1 and CDR2: LNHDA, SQIVND (reference sequence). Unmatched junction bases numbered 8, after V lost 5 bases and J lost 4 bases. DNA of the CDR3: TGTGCCAGTAGTGACCTACAGGGGATTAATCAGCCCCAGCATTTT. It translates to CASSDLQGINQPQHF.

This clonotype turned up a few times. This rearrangement joins TRBV7-9 to TRBJ2-1, with a possible D match to TRBD2 (6 bases). Trimming stripped 5 bases from V and 9 bases from J, with 8 bases between. The CDR3 spans 11 residues. CDR1 and CDR2 from the germline V gene are SEHNR and FQNEAQ (reference sequence). For the CDR3, the DNA is TGTGCCAGCAGCACGGAGGGTGAGCAGTTCTTC. Its translation is CASSTEGEQFF.

This clonotype was observed a few times. The chain links TRBV14 to TRBJ2-1; 9 positions agree with TRBD1. J lost 4 bases, V lost 0 bases, and 7 bases had no gene match. The CDR3 loop spans 17 amino acids. Germline-derived CDR1 and CDR2 are SGHDN and FVKESK. In nucleotides, the CDR3 is TGTGCCAGCAGCCAAGACTCAACGGGACAGGGTTACAATGAGCAGTTCTTC. This codes for CASSQDSTGQGYNEQFF. Using reference TRBV14 and TRBJ2-1 for the parts outside the CDR3, the full variable domain is EAGVTQFPSHSVIEKGQTVTLRCDPISGHDNLYWYRRVMGKEIKFLLHFVKESKQDESGMPNNRFLAERTGGTYSTLKVQPAELEDSGVYFCASSQDSTGQGYNEQFFGPGTRLTVL.

V usage is TRBV5-1 and J usage is TRBJ2-1; 14 nucleotides align to TRBD2. The CDR3 spans 16 residues. The germline V gene encodes CDR1 SGHRS and CDR2 YFSETQ. The trim removed 3 bases at V and 6 bases at J, leaving 5 bases unmatched. The CDR3 DNA reads as TGCGCCAGCAGCTCGGGACTAGCGGGAGAGTTCAATGAGCAGTTCTTC. Translated: CASSSGLAGEFNEQFF.

This clonotype was seen repeatedly, ten times or more. V and J are TRBV2 and TRBJ1-1; D not resolved. CDR3 size: 11 residues. CDR1 SNHLY and CDR2 FYNNEI come from the germline V gene. V shed 4 bases and J shed 11 bases, with 11 bases lying between them. The CDR3 coding sequence is TGTGCCAGCAGTGCGCGCCTGGAGGCTTTCTTT. Translating gives CASSARLEAFF.

As concerns this clonotype: An end of the junction does not agree with germline; a read error may underlie this. J is TRBJ2-1 and V is TRBV11-1; D possibly corresponds to TRBD2 (6 bases). Germline V CDR1 and CDR2: SGHAT, FQDESV (reference sequence). The CDR3 is 17 residues long. CDR3 region: CASSLDSAGSSYNGQFF. CDR3 DNA sequence: TGTGCCAGCAGCTTAGATTCTGCGGGAAGCTCCTACAATGGGCAGTTCTTC.

V is TRBV9 and J is TRBJ2-7; TRBD1 aligns across 7 bases. There are 15 residues in the CDR3. The V gene end was trimmed by 3 bases and the J gene end by 4 bases; junction bases not matched to a gene: 10. Per the germline V gene, CDR1 is SGDLS and CDR2 is YYNGEE. CDR3 region: CASSASGQRGYEQYF. The CDR3 nucleotides are TGTGCCAGCAGCGCCTCGGGACAGAGGGGTTACGAGCAGTACTTC.

This clonotype was detected many times. The rearrangement links TRBV11-2 to TRBJ2-1; D assignment may be TRBD1 or TRBD2 (5 bases each). Per germline, CDR1 SGHAT and CDR2 FQNNGV. CDR3 length equals 16 residues. Trimming cost V 5 bases and J 3 bases, with 17 bases left between them. For the CDR3, the DNA is TGTGCCAGCAGCGCCTTCGGGACCTCCAGCTACAATGAGCAGTTCTTC. It codes for CASSAFGTSSYNEQFF.

The chain joins TRBV15 to TRBJ2-7; 11 nucleotides align to TRBD2. Trimming at V came to 5 bases and at J to 4 bases, leaving 10 bases not matched to a gene. There are 16 residues in the CDR3. The germline V gene has CDR1 LNHNV and CDR2 YYDKDF (reference sequence). CDR3 region: CATSDTSGSNIYEQYF. CDR3 bases: TGTGCCACCAGCGATACTAGCGGGAGTAATATTTACGAGCAGTACTTC.

This clonotype was counted a few times. The chain carries TRBV2 and TRBJ1-2, with a tentative D call TRBD1 (6 bases). The CDR3 runs to 15 residues. V gave up 6 bases and J gave up 4 bases, with 18 bases separating them. CDR1 is SNHLY, CDR2 FYNNEI, per germline. CDR3 loop: CASSLEQGSLYGYTF. The CDR3 DNA reads TGTGCCAGCAGCCTAGAACAGGGATCCCTCTATGGCTACACCTTC. The full variable domain, in which reference TRBV2 and TRBJ1-2 provide the parts outside the CDR3, is EPEVTQTPSHQVTQMGQEVILRCVPISNHLYFYWYRQILGQKVEFLVSFYNNEISEKSEIFDDQFSVERPDGSNFTLKIRSTKLEDSAMYFCASSLEQGSLYGYTFGSGTRLTVV.

This clonotype was detected ten times or more. This rearrangement joins TRBV30 to TRBJ2-3, with 8 bases that match TRBD2. The V segment lost 3 bases and the J segment 4 bases; nucleotides outside the gene matches: 9. There are 15 residues in the CDR3. Germline values: CDR1 GTSNPN, CDR2 SVGIG (reference sequence). The CDR3 reads CAWSPGLAGSDTQYF. CDR3 DNA sequence: TGTGCCTGGAGCCCAGGACTAGCTGGCTCAGATACGCAGTATTTT.

This clonotype has ten or more counts. The chain combines TRBV12-3 or TRBV12-4 with TRBJ2-2; 10 bases agree with TRBD2. The CDR3 loop spans 14 amino acids. V gave up 7 bases and J gave up 6 bases; unmatched junction bases: 5. CDR3: CASKPGLASGELFF. The CDR3 coding sequence is TGTGCCAGCAAGCCGGGACTAGCGTCCGGGGAGCTGTTTTTT.

With regard to this clonotype: A much larger clone differs from this one at a single base, so this may be a read error. This chain uses TRBV6-2 or TRBV6-3 with TRBJ1-1; D ambiguous. CDR1 is MNHEY, CDR2 SVGEGT, per germline. This CDR3 is built from 13 residues. The CDR3 DNA follows: TGTGCCAGCACGGTCCAGCCGAACACTGAAGCTTCCTTT. Its translation: CASTVQPNTEASF.

This clonotype showed up many times. V usage is TRBV20-1 and J usage is TRBJ2-3, with 8 nucleotides matching TRBD2. Germline CDR1 is DFQATT and CDR2 is SNEGSKA (reference sequence). The CDR3 runs to 15 residues. Trimming at V came to 5 bases and at J to 0 bases, leaving 7 bases not matched to a gene. The CDR3: CSALSGSLSTDTQYF. CDR3 DNA sequence: TGCAGTGCTCTCAGCGGGAGCCTTAGCACAGATACGCAGTATTTT.

The sample holds many counts of this clonotype. The CDR3 nucleotides read TGTGCCAGCAGCCAAGACGGAGACTCCTACGAGCAGTACTTC. Translating gives CASSQDGDSYEQYF. V and J are TRBV4-2 and TRBJ2-7; D call uncertain. Trimming left V 0 bases short and J 0 bases short, with 6 bases between. This CDR3 has 14 amino acids. Germline CDR1 is LGHNA and CDR2 is YNFKEQ.

The table lists this clonotype with a few counts. The chain carries TRBV5-1 and TRBJ2-1; TRBD2 matches at 7 bases. The CDR3 is 17 amino acids. Losses at the gene ends were 4 bases for V and 8 bases for J; bases not matched to a gene: 18. Germline-derived CDR1 and CDR2 are SGHRS and YFSETQ. The CDR3 sequence is CASSLETPGLGWHEQFF. The CDR3 nucleotides read TGCGCCAGCAGCCTTGAAACACCCGGACTAGGTTGGCATGAGCAGTTCTTC.

Ten or more counts support this clonotype. The genes are TRBV20-1 and TRBJ1-4, with unresolved D. Germline CDR1 is DFQATT and CDR2 is SNEGSKA (reference sequence). The V end lost 3 bases, the J end lost 4 bases, and 12 bases lay between the germline ends. CDR3 length equals 14 residues. The CDR3 sequence: CSASTGLINEKLFF. The CDR3 DNA reads TGCAGTGCTAGTACCGGGCTCATTAATGAAAAACTGTTTTTT.

This clonotype has only a few counts. V usage is TRBV20-1 and J usage is TRBJ2-7; 11 bases fit TRBD2. V lost 1 base, J lost 0 bases, and 8 bases stayed unmatched. CDR1 is DFQATT and CDR2 is SNEGSKA in the germline V gene (reference sequence). The CDR3 has 17 amino acids. In DNA form, the CDR3 reads TGCAGTGCTAGAGTTGTAGCGGGAGGGCTCAGCTCCTACGAGCAGTACTTC. Translating gives CSARVVAGGLSSYEQYF.

This clonotype was counted ten times or more. This chain connects TRBV5-6 to TRBJ2-7; TRBD1 matches 10 bases. The trim removed 4 bases at V and 6 bases at J, leaving 4 bases unmatched. The CDR3 loop spans 13 amino acids. CDR1 is SGHDT, CDR2 YYEEEE, per germline. The CDR3 loop reads CASSVGQGIEQYF. CDR3 coding DNA: TGTGCCAGCAGCGTGGGACAGGGGATCGAGCAGTACTTC. Combining the CDR3 with reference TRBV5-6 and TRBJ2-7 gives the whole variable domain DAGVTQSPTHLIKTRGQQVTLRCSPKSGHDTVSWYQQALGQGPQFIFQYYEEEERQRGNFPDRFSGHQFPNYSSELNVNALLLGDSALYLCASSVGQGIEQYFGPGTRLTVT.

This clonotype was detected many times. CDR3 amino acids: CASSLGAGEKLFF. Here the CDR3 DNA reads TGCGCCAGCAGCTTGGGAGCGGGCGAAAAACTGTTTTTT. The V call is TRBV5-1, the J call TRBJ1-4; no reliable D call. This CDR3 is built from 13 residues. The germline V and J ends were trimmed by 0 bases and 8 bases, with 8 bases remaining between them. CDR1 is SGHRS, CDR2 YFSETQ, per germline.

The V and J genes are TRBV30 and TRBJ2-7, with D possibly called TRBD1 or TRBD2 (5 bases each). Per the germline V gene, CDR1 is GTSNPN and CDR2 is SVGIG (reference sequence). V lost 3 bases, J lost 4 bases, and 7 bases lay in between. This CDR3 comprises 11 residues. For the CDR3, the DNA is TGTGCCTGGAGCTGGGGGTACGAGCAGTACTTC. It specifies CAWSWGYEQYF.